A selection of T cell receptor beta chains follows, all from one sample in a study of Tregs in tolerant kidney transplant recipients. Only in-frame clones appear in the TCRdb table, and some are missing; sequencing was by immunoSEQ multiplex PCR. Counted here are tens of thousands of clones, 85% to 90% occurring once; the ten biggest clones make up around 0.4%. Source: CD4+ T cells from blood, taken before the transplant. The source of these receptors is a human donor who received a combined kidney and bone marrow transplant. The CDR3 runs from the conserved cysteine through the conserved F or W. The D gene is left open where the match is weak. Size is stated for part of the rows, as once, few or many counts, or as a class when the clone is expanded.

clone size | D gene | J gene | V gene | CDR3 protein | CDR3 DNA
- | TRBD2 | TRBJ2-2 | TRBV28 | CASSFSAGAEAGELFF | TGTGCCAGCAGTTTCAGTGCGGGAGCAGAGGCCGGGGAGCTGTTTTTT
- | TRBD1 | TRBJ2-2 | TRBV5-4 | CASSSGQGTGELFF | TGTGCCAGCAGCTCGGGACAGGGGACCGGGGAGCTGTTTTTT
once | - | TRBJ1-5 | TRBV6-5 | CASQTGYNQPQHF | TGTGCCAGCCAAACAGGATACAATCAGCCCCAGCATTTT
- | - | TRBJ1-3 | TRBV7-9 | CASSLDAVPGNTIYF | TGTGCCAGCAGCTTAGATGCGGTCCCTGGAAACACCATATATTTT
once | TRBD2 | TRBJ2-2 | TRBV7-3 | CASSQWTSGRVNTGELFF | TGTGCCAGCAGCCAATGGACTAGCGGGAGGGTGAACACCGGGGAGCTGTTTTTT
- | TRBD1 | TRBJ1-1 | TRBV28 | CASSPLIGQGLAFF | TGTGCCAGCAGTCCCCTAATAGGACAGGGCCTAGCTTTCTTT
- | TRBD1 | TRBJ2-4 | TRBV9 | CASSVEGAGAIQYF | TGTGCCAGCAGCGTAGAGGGGGCCGGGGCCATTCAGTACTTC
- | - | TRBJ1-3 | TRBV2 | CASKQGRSGNTIYF | TGTGCCAGCAAGCAGGGTCGTTCTGGAAACACCATATATTTT
- | TRBD2 | TRBJ2-7 | TRBV28 | CASRTPSGSHEQYF | TGTGCCAGCAGAACTCCTAGCGGGAGCCACGAGCAGTACTTC
- | - | TRBJ1-3 | TRBV2 | CASSSTADSGNTIYF | TGTGCCAGCAGCTCTACAGCGGACTCTGGAAACACCATATATTTT
few | TRBD2 | TRBJ2-7 | TRBV18 | CASSSTSGKDGQYF | TGTGCCAGCTCATCGACTAGCGGGAAGGATGGGCAGTACTTC
- | TRBD1 | TRBJ1-2 | TRBV7-6 | CASSSGTGGPGYTF | TGTGCCAGCAGCTCAGGGACAGGGGGTCCTGGCTACACCTTC
- | - | TRBJ2-7 | TRBV19 | CASSRDGGSSYEQYF | TGTGCCAGTAGTCGGGACGGGGGAAGCTCCTACGAGCAGTACTTC
- | - | TRBJ1-5 | TRBV19 | CASSRGSSDHQPQHF | TGTGCCAGTAGTAGAGGCTCCAGTGATCATCAGCCCCAGCATTTT
- | - | TRBJ2-5 | TRBV6-6 | CASSLRAEAGRETQYF | TGTGCCAGCAGTCTCAGAGCAGAAGCGGGTAGGGAGACCCAGTACTTC
- | TRBD2 | TRBJ2-1 | TRBV7-9 | CASSPRGGSYNEQFF | TGTGCCAGCAGCCCCCGCGGGGGTTCCTACAATGAGCAGTTCTTC
- | - | TRBJ1-1 | TRBV5-1 | CASSLLGSMNTEAFF | TGCGCCAGCAGCTTGTTGGGCAGTATGAACACTGAAGCTTTCTTT
few | TRBD2 | TRBJ2-1 | TRBV10-1 | CASSEWLAGGPREQFF | TGCGCCAGCAGTGAGTGGCTAGCGGGAGGGCCCAGGGAGCAGTTCTTC
- | TRBD1 | TRBJ1-2 | TRBV29-1 | CSVEAPGQGKDGYTF | TGCAGCGTTGAAGCGCCGGGACAGGGGAAGGATGGCTACACCTTC
- | TRBD1 | TRBJ2-7 | TRBV28 | CATLTGTGSYEQYF | TGTGCCACACTGACCGGGACAGGGTCCTACGAGCAGTACTTC
- | TRBD1 | TRBJ1-2 | TRBV28 | CASSLDLRDRANGYTF | TGTGCCAGCAGTTTAGACTTGAGGGACAGGGCTAATGGCTACACCTTC
- | TRBD2 | TRBJ2-1 | TRBV5-5 | CASSKGVAGASEQFF | TGTGCCAGCAGCAAGGGGGTAGCGGGAGCGTCTGAGCAGTTCTTC
- | - | TRBJ2-3 | TRBV29-1 | CSAGPQGASTDTQYF | TGCAGCGCCGGCCCTCAGGGTGCTAGCACAGATACGCAGTATTTT
- | TRBD1 | TRBJ2-7 | TRBV13 | CASSLLARGHEQYF | TGTGCCAGCAGCTTACTGGCCAGGGGGCACGAGCAGTACTTC
- | - | TRBJ2-7 | TRBV18 | CASSPPRQVTYEQYF | TGTGCCAGCTCACCACCAAGACAGGTCACCTACGAGCAGTACTTC
- | TRBD2 | TRBJ2-7 | TRBV2 | CASSEKAASGRRKQYF | TGTGCCAGCAGTGAAAAGGCCGCTAGCGGGAGGCGCAAGCAGTACTTC
- | - | TRBJ2-2 | TRBV7-2 | CASTRGSTGELFF | TGTGCCAGCACCCGGGGGAGCACCGGGGAGCTGTTTTTT
- | - | TRBJ2-5 | TRBV2 | CASSDGGRGETQYF | TGTGCCAGCAGTGATGGGGGGAGAGGGGAGACCCAGTACTTC
once | TRBD2 | TRBJ2-7 | TRBV30 | CAGRTSGNEQYF | TGTGCCGGGAGGACTAGCGGCAACGAGCAGTACTTC
- | TRBD2 | TRBJ2-3 | TRBV4-1 | CASSLTSGSTDTQYF | TGCGCCAGCAGCCTGACTAGCGGGAGCACAGATACGCAGTATTTT